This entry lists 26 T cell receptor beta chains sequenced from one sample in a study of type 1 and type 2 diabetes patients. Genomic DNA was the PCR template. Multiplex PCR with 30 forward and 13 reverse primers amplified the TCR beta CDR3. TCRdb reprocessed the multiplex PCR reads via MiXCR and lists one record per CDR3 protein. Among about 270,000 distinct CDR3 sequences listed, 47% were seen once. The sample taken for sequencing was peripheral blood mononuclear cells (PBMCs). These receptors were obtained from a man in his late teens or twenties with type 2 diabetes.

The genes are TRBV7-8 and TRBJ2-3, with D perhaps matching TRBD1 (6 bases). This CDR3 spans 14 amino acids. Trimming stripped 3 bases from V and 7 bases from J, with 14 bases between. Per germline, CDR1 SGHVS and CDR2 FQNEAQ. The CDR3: CASSFRTGSNTQYF. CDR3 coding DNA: TGTGCCAGCAGCTTCCGTACAGGGTCAAATACGCAGTATTTT.

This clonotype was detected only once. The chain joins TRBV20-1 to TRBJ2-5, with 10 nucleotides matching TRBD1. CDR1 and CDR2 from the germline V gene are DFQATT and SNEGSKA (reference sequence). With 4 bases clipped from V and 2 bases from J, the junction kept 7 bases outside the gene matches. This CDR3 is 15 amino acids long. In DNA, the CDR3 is TGCAGTGCTACCCCGGGACAGGGGCCACAAGAGACCCAGTACTTC. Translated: CSATPGQGPQETQYF.

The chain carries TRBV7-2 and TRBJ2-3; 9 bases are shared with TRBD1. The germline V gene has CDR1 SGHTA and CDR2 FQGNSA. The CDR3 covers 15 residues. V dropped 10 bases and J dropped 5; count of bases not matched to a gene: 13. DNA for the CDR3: TGTGCCACCAGTGATCCGGGACAGGGTCGAGATACGCAGTATTTT. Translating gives CATSDPGQGRDTQYF.

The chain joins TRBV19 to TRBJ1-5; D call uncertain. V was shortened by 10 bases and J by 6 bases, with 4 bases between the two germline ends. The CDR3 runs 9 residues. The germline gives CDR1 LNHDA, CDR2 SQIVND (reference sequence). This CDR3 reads CATPQPQHF. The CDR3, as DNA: TGTGCCACCCCTCAGCCCCAGCATTTT. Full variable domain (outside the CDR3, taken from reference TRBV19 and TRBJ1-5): DGGITQSPKYLFRKEGQNVTLSCEQNLNHDAMYWYRQDPGQGLRLIYYSQIVNDFQKGDIAEGYSVSREKKESFPLTVTSAQKNPTAFYLCATPQPQHFGDGTRLSIL.

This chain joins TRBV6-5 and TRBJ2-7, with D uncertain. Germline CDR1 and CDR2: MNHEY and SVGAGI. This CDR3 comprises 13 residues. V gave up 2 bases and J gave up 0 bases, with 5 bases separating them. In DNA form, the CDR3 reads TGTGCCAGCAGTTACAGGAACTCCTACGAGCAGTACTTC. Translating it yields CASSYRNSYEQYF.

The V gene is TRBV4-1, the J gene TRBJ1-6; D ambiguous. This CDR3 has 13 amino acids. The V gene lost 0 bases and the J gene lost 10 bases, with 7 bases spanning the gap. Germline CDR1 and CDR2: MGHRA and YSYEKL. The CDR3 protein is CASSQDPGSPLHF. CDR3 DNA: TGCGCCAGCAGCCAAGATCCCGGATCACCCCTCCACTTT.

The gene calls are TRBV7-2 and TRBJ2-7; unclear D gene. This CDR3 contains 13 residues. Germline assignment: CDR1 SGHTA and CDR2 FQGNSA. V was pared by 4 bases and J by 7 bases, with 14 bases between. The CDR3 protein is CASSSRRVIEQYF. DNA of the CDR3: TGTGCCAGCAGCTCCCGAAGGGTTATAGAGCAGTACTTC. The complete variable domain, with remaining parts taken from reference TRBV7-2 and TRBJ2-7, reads GAGVSQSPSNKVTEKGKDVELRCDPISGHTALYWYRQSLGQGLEFLIYFQGNSAPDKSGLPSDRFSAERTGGSVSTLTIQRTQQEDSAVYLCASSSRRVIEQYFGPGTRLTVT.

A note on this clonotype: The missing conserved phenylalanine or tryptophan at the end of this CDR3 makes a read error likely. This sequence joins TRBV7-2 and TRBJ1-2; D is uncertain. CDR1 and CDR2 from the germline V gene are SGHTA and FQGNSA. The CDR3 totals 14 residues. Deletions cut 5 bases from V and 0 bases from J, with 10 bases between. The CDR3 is CASSRILTNYGYTS. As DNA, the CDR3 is TGTGCCAGCAGCCGAATTCTTACTAACTATGGCTACACCTCC.

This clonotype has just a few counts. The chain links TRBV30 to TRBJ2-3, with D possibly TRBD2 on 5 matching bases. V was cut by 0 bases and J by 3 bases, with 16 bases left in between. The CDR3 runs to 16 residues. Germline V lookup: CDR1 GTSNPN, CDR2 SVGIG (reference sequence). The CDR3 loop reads CAWSVGLRDLTDTQYF. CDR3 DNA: TGTGCCTGGAGTGTCGGTTTGAGGGATTTGACAGATACGCAGTATTTT.

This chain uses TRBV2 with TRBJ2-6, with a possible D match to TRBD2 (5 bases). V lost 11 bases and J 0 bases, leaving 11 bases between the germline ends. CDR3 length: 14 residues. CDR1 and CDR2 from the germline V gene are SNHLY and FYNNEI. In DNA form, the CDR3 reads TGTGCCTCCGAGGGAAGCTCTGGGGCCAACGTCCTGACTTTC. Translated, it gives CASEGSSGANVLTF.

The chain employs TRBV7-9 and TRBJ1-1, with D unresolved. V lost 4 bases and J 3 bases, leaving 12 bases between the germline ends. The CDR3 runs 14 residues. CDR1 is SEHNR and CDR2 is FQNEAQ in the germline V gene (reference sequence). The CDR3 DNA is TGTGCCAGCAGCTCGACCGGCAGCTACACTGAAGCTTTCTTT. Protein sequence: CASSSTGSYTEAFF.

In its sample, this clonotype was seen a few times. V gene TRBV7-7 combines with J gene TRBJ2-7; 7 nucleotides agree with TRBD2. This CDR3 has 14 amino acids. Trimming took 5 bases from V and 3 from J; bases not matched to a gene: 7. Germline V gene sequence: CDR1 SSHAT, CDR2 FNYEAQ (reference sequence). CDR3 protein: CASSPGAGSYEQYF. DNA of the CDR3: TGTGCCAGCAGCCCAGGAGCGGGAAGCTACGAGCAGTACTTC.

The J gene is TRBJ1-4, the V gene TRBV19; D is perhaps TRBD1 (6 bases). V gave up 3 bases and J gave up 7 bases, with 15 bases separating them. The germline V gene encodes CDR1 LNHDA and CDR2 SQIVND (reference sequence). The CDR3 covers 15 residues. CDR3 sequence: CASSILRGSSEKLFF. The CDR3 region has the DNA TGTGCCAGTAGTATTCTCAGGGGCTCGAGTGAAAAACTGTTTTTT.

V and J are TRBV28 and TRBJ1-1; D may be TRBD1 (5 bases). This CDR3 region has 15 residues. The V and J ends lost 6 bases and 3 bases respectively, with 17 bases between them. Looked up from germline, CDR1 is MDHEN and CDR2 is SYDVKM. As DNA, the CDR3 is TGTGCCAGCAGCGGACATACGATAGGGGACACTGAAGCTTTCTTT. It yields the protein CASSGHTIGDTEAFF.

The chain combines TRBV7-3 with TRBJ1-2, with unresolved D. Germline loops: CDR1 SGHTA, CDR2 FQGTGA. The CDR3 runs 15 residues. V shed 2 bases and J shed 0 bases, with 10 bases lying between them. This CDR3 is CASSLHPTANYGYTF. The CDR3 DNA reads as TGTGCCAGCAGCTTACACCCGACGGCTAACTATGGCTACACCTTC.

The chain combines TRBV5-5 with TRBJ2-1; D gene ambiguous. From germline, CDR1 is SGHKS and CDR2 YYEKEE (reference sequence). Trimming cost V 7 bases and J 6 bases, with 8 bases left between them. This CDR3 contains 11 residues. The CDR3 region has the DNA TGTGCCAGCGTCAGTGTCAATGAGCAGTTCTTC. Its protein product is CASVSVNEQFF.

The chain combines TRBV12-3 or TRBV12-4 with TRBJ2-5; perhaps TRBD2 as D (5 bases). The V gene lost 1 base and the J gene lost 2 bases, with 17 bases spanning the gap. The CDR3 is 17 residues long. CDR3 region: CASSLGLDSMAQETQYF. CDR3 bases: TGTGCCAGCAGTTTAGGGCTGGACTCCATGGCACAAGAGACCCAGTACTTC.

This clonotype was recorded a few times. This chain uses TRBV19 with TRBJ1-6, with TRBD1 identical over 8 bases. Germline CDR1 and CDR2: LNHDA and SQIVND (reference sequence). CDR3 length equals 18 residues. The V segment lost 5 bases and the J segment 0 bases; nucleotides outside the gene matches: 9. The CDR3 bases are TGTGCCAGTAGTTCACCAGGGACAGGCGGCTCCTATAATTCACCCCTCCACTTT. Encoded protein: CASSSPGTGGSYNSPLHF.

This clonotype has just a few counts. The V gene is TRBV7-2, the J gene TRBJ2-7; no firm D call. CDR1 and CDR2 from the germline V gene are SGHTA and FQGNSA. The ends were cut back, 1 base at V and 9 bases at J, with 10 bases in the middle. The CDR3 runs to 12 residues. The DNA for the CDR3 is TGTGCCAGCAGCTTAGGGGCCCGATGGCAGTACTTC. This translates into CASSLGARWQYF.

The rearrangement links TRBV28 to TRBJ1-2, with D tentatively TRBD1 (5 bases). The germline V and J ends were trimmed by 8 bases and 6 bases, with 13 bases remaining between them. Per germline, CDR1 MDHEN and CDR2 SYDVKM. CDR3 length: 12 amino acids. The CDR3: CASVSAGNGYTF. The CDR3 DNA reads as TGTGCCAGCGTTTCGGCAGGGAATGGCTACACCTTC.

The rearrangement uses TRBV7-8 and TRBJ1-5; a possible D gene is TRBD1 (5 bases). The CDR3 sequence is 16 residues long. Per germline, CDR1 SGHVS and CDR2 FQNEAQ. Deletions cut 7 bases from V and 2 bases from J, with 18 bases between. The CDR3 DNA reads TGTGCCAGCAATACCGAGAGGGGTACGCGCAATCAGCCCCAGCATTTT. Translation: CASNTERGTRNQPQHF.

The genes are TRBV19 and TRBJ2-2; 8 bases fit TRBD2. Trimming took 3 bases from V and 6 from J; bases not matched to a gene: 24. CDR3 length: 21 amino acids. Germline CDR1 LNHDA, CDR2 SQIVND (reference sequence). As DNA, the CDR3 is TGTGCCAGTAGTATGGTCCTGAGCTCGGGAGGGCCTTATTTTCGTTCCGGGGAGCTGTTTTTT. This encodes CASSMVLSSGGPYFRSGELFF.

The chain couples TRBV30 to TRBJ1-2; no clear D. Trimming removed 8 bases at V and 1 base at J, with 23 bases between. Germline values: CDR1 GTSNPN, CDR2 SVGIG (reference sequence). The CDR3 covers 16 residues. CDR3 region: CAQQRAGITYNYGYTF. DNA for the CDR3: TGTGCCCAACAACGGGCAGGCATTACCTATAACTATGGCTACACCTTC. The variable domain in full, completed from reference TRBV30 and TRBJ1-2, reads SQTIHQWPATLVQPVGSPLSLECTVEGTSNPNLYWYRQAAGRGLQLLFYSVGIGQISSEVPQNLSASRPQDRQFILSSKKLLLSDSGFYLCAQQRAGITYNYGYTFGSGTRLTVV.

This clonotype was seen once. The CDR3 region has the DNA TGCAGTGCTAGAGACAACCGACTAGCGGTATCCTACGAGCAGTACTTC. Protein product: CSARDNRLAVSYEQYF. The rearrangement links TRBV20-1 to TRBJ2-7, with TRBD2 identical over 9 bases. Trimming took 0 bases from V and 1 from J; bases not matched to a gene: 7. Looked up from germline, CDR1 is DFQATT and CDR2 is SNEGSKA (reference sequence). The CDR3 runs 16 residues.

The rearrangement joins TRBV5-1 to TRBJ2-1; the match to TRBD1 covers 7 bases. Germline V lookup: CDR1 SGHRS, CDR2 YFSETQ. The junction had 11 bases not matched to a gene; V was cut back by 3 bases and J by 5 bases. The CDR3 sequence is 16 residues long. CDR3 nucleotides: TGCGCCAGCAGCTCCAAGCCGGGACAGCCTAACAATGAGCAGTTCTTC. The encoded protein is CASSSKPGQPNNEQFF.

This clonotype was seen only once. The CDR3 region is CASILGPPRENTEAFF. DNA of the CDR3: TGTGCCAGCATCCTCGGACCTCCTCGAGAGAACACTGAAGCTTTCTTT. The chain has TRBV7-6 and TRBJ1-1; D not certain. The V end was cut by 7 bases, the J end by 1 base, with 19 bases between. CDR1 and CDR2 (germline): SGHVS, FNYEAQ. CDR3 length equals 16 residues.